Below, 14 T cell receptor beta chains from the same sample are listed, as sequenced in a study of T cell changes during pregnancy in multiple sclerosis. Measured with immunoSEQ multiplex PCR; TCRdb has only the in-frame clones, and not every one. The data contain 50,000 or so clones, approximately 94% of them singletons. The sequenced sample was CD4+ T cells from peripheral blood mononuclear cells, obtained before pregnancy. These receptors originate from a female donor with multiple sclerosis, enrolled in a pregnancy study.

The chain links TRBV7-2 to TRBJ2-2; TRBD2 matches at 8 bases. V was clipped by 1 base and J by 1 base; unmatched bases: 2. The CDR3 consists of 16 residues. In germline, CDR1 is SGHTA, CDR2 FQGNSA. The CDR3 DNA reads TGTGCCAGCAGCTTAGGCGGGGGGCTGAACACCGGGGAGCTGTTTTTT. Translating it yields CASSLGGGLNTGELFF.

The chain uses TRBV7-6 and TRBJ2-3; 14 nucleotides align to TRBD2. V gave up 5 bases and J gave up 8 bases; unmatched junction bases: 6. Germline V CDR1 and CDR2: SGHVS, FNYEAQ. The CDR3 covers 15 residues. The CDR3 reads CASSLGLAGEGTQYF. CDR3 nucleotide sequence: TGTGCCAGCAGCCTGGGACTAGCGGGAGAGGGTACGCAGTATTTT.

The chain couples TRBV19 to TRBJ2-3; TRBD1 might be the D (6 bases). Deletions cut 4 bases from V and 0 bases from J, with 20 bases between. The germline V gene encodes CDR1 LNHDA and CDR2 SQIVND (reference sequence). The CDR3 extends over 18 amino acids. The chain's CDR3 is CASSTPRTDIGSTDTQYF. The CDR3 nucleotides read TGTGCCAGTAGTACCCCCCGGACAGACATAGGTAGCACAGATACGCAGTATTTT.

The table lists this clone with a count of one. V and J are TRBV27 and TRBJ1-2, with TRBD1 matching 11 bases. Germline V lookup: CDR1 MNHEY, CDR2 SMNVEV (reference sequence). J gave up 4 bases and V 5 bases, and 12 bases lay outside the gene matches. The CDR3 extends over 17 amino acids. CDR3 sequence reads: CASSPRLDRGHSYGYTF. CDR3 sequence (DNA): TGTGCCAGCAGTCCGCGATTGGACAGGGGGCATAGCTATGGCTACACCTTC.

This clone was counted between two and nine times. The CDR3 nucleotides read TGTGCCAGCAGCTTGACTTGGCAAGAGACCCAGTACTTC. This codes for CASSLTWQETQYF. This sequence joins TRBV5-4 and TRBJ2-5; D is unresolved. Trimming took 1 base from V and 2 from J, leaving 6 bases between them. CDR1 and CDR2 from the germline V gene are SGHNT and YYREEE (reference sequence). The CDR3 spans 13 residues.

The chain links TRBV19 to TRBJ1-5; TRBD1 might be the D (6 bases). This CDR3 contains 14 residues. The V gene lost 7 bases and the J gene lost 0 bases, with 10 bases spanning the gap. Germline lookup yields CDR1 LNHDA and CDR2 SQIVND (reference sequence). CDR3 residues: CASIQGYSNQPQHF. In DNA, the CDR3 is TGTGCCAGTATACAGGGATATAGCAATCAGCCCCAGCATTTT.

The chain's CDR3 is CASTKGLYEKLFF. CDR3 sequence (DNA): TGTGCCAGCACCAAGGGACTATATGAAAAACTGTTTTTT. The chain links TRBV6-1 to TRBJ1-4; a possible D gene is TRBD1 (5 bases). There are 13 residues in the CDR3. Germline CDR1 reads MNHNS; CDR2 reads SASEGT. V lost 7 bases to trimming and J lost 6 bases, with 12 bases between them.

The rearrangement uses TRBV13 and TRBJ2-1; tentatively, D is TRBD2 (5 bases). V lost 1 base, J lost 9 bases, and 19 bases lay in between. Per germline, CDR1 PRHDT and CDR2 FYEKMQ (reference sequence). This CDR3 contains 16 residues. The CDR3 bases are TGTGCCAGCAGCTTAGCCGGGGTGAAATCGAATCGTGAGCAGTTCTTC. It codes for CASSLAGVKSNREQFF.

The genes are TRBV29-1 and TRBJ2-7, with 9 bases that match TRBD2. CDR1 is SQVTM, CDR2 ANQGSEA, per germline. The V and J ends lost 6 bases and 6 bases, in that order; junction bases with no gene match: 12. The CDR3 is 14 amino acids. CDR3 in amino acids: CSVTLAGGEREQYF. The DNA of the CDR3 is TGCAGCGTGACACTAGCGGGCGGCGAACGCGAGCAGTACTTC.

The V and J genes are TRBV30 and TRBJ1-1, with D hard to call. In germline, CDR1 is GTSNPN, CDR2 SVGIG (reference sequence). CDR3 length: 13 residues. V dropped 4 bases and J dropped 1 base, with 10 bases sitting between them. CDR3 amino acids: CAWKSVPNTEAFF. The CDR3, as DNA: TGTGCCTGGAAGTCGGTGCCGAACACTGAAGCTTTCTTT. The variable domain in full, with the rest retrieved from reference TRBV30 and TRBJ1-1, is SQTIHQWPATLVQPVGSPLSLECTVEGTSNPNLYWYRQAAGRGLQLLFYSVGIGQISSEVPQNLSASRPQDRQFILSSKKLLLSDSGFYLCAWKSVPNTEAFFGQGTRLTVV.

This clone showed up just once. The chain couples TRBV5-1 to TRBJ2-1, with 15 bases fitting TRBD2. The CDR3 covers 16 residues. V shed 5 bases and J 7 bases; nucleotides not matched to a gene: 7. The germline CDR1 and CDR2 sequences are SGHRS and YFSETQ. The CDR3 reads CASSFGLAGGLNEQFF. CDR3 sequence (DNA): TGCGCCAGCAGTTTTGGACTAGCGGGAGGGTTAAATGAGCAGTTCTTC.

This clone appeared a single time. This chain uses TRBV28 with TRBJ1-1; 7 nucleotides align to TRBD1. The CDR3 consists of 16 residues. J was trimmed by 5 bases and V by 5 bases; bases with no gene match: 14. Per germline, CDR1 MDHEN and CDR2 SYDVKM. The CDR3 spells CASSPYGFYRGTEAFF. The CDR3 DNA sequence: TGTGCCAGCAGTCCGTACGGGTTTTACAGGGGAACTGAAGCTTTCTTT.

The rearrangement links TRBV2 to TRBJ2-7, with 7 positions matching TRBD2. The V gene's germline CDR1 is SNHLY and CDR2 FYNNEI. Losses at the gene ends were 4 bases for V and 3 bases for J; bases not matched to a gene: 3. The length of the CDR3 is 13 residues. DNA of the CDR3: TGTGCCAGCAGTGGAGAGCGGGGCTACGAGCAGTACTTC. This encodes CASSGERGYEQYF.

The rearrangement uses TRBV6-5 and TRBJ2-5; D might be TRBD1 (6 bases). Per the germline V gene, CDR1 is MNHEY and CDR2 is SVGAGI. The CDR3 is 11 amino acids. With 7 bases removed from V and 5 bases from J, the gap between germline ends came to 8 bases. CDR3 in amino acids: CASTQGETQYF. The DNA for the CDR3 is TGTGCCAGCACGCAGGGGGAGACCCAGTACTTC.